The source of this T cell receptor (beta chain) is a study of cytomegalovirus exposure and HLA in healthy donors. General study results and limits: According to an earlier analysis, most TCR beta V segments yielded productive rearrangements about 87% or about 30% of the time.

The PCR used 60 Vbeta and 13 Jbeta primers. TCRdb keeps only in-frame clones here, not all; method: immunoSEQ multiplex PCR. Of 98,000 or so clones in the sample, less than 85% are singletons; the top ten hold around 5%. The CDR3 runs to 16 residues. Germline V gives CDR1 SGHTA, CDR2 FQGTGA. Trimming removed 1 base from V and 4 bases from J; junction bases left unmatched: 6. Concerning this clone itself: No antigen is known for it.

The receptor was isolated from a woman under 30 in good health and CMV-seropositive. The sample was PBMCs. The chain couples TRBV7-3 to TRBJ2-1; 8 bases line up with TRBD1. CDR3 in DNA: TGTGCCAGCAGCTTAAAACCGGGACAGGTATACAATGAGCAGTTCTTC. Translation: CASSLKPGQVYNEQFF.